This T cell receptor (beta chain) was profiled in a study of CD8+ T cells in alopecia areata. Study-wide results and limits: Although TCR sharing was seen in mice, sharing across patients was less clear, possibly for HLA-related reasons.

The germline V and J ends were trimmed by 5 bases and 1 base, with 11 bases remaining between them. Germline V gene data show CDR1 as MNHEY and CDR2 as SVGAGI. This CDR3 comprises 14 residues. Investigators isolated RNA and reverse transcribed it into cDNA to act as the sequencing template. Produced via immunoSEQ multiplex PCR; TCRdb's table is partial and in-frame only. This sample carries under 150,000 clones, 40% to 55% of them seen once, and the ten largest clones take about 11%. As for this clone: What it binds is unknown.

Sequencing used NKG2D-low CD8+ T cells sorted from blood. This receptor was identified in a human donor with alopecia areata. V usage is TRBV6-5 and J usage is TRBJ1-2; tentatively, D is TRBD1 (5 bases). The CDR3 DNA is TGTGCCAGCAGTAGGACACCTATTAACTATGGCTACACCTTC. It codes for CASSRTPINYGYTF.